A selection of T cell receptor beta chains follows, all from one sample in a study of T cells after yellow fever vaccination. TCRdb passed the 5' RACE reads through MiXCR, listing each CDR3 protein once. The data contain about 340,000 distinct CDR3 sequences, over 8% of them singletons. Sequences were derived from PBMCs, sampled on the day of the first yellow fever vaccination. The receptor set was obtained from a man younger than 35 who received the YFV17D yellow fever vaccine. Each CDR3 is given with its conserved first and last residue. D genes are given only for firm matches. The size of a clone is reported for some rows only, either as once, few or many, or as a class for expanded clones.

D	size	V	J	CDR3	DNA
TRBD1	few	TRBV5-1	TRBJ2-7	CASSGNRGSDEQYF	TGCGCCAGCAGCGGGAACAGGGGATCGGACGAGCAGTACTTC
-	few	TRBV6-1	TRBJ2-1	CASSVIRAGYNEQFF	TGTGCCAGCAGTGTGATTCGGGCAGGCTACAATGAGCAGTTCTTC
-	-	TRBV7-2	TRBJ2-5	CASSPGLRQETQYF	TGTGCCAGCAGCCCTGGACTAAGACAAGAGACCCAGTACTTC
-	-	TRBV5-1	TRBJ1-2	CASSPAGNGYGYTF	TGCGCCAGCAGCCCCGCAGGGAACGGGTATGGCTACACCTTC
TRBD1	many	TRBV5-1	TRBJ1-4	CASSRDSSNEKLFF	TGCGCCAGCAGCCGGGACAGCTCTAATGAAAAACTGTTTTTT
-	-	TRBV7-2	TRBJ2-4	CASSFESSAKNIQYF	TGTGCCAGCAGCTTCGAGTCGTCGGCCAAAAACATTCAGTACTTC
TRBD1	-	TRBV4-3	TRBJ2-5	CASSQDNRGRFGTQYF	TGCGCCAGCAGCCAAGATAACAGGGGGCGGTTCGGGACCCAGTACTTC
-	many	TRBV20-1	TRBJ1-3	CSAFMPRGRNTIYF	TGCAGTGCTTTCATGCCGAGGGGGAGAAACACCATATATTTT
-	-	TRBV21-1	TRBJ1-5	CASSTRDRDQPQHF	TGTGCCAGCAGCACCCGGGACAGGGATCAGCCCCAGCATTTT
TRBD2	many	TRBV5-1	TRBJ2-1	CASRRNSGSSYNEQFF	TGCGCCAGCCGAAGGAATAGCGGGTCCTCCTACAATGAGCAGTTCTTC
-	few	TRBV6-5	TRBJ2-3	CASSYFSGDTQYF	TGTGCCAGCAGTTACTTCTCAGGGGATACGCAGTATTTT
-	few	TRBV7-2	TRBJ2-5	CASSLRPRGQETQYF	TGTGCCAGCAGCCTGAGGCCCCGGGGCCAAGAGACCCAGTACTTC
-	-	TRBV6-2/TRBV6-3	TRBJ2-4	CASSKRDAGNIQYF	TGTGCCAGCAGCAAACGGGACGCAGGAAACATTCAGTACTTC
TRBD1	-	TRBV11-2	TRBJ1-4	CASSLGQFGSSLNEKLFF	TGTGCCAGCAGCTTGGGACAGTTCGGATCCAGTCTTAATGAAAAACTGTTTTTT
-	-	TRBV4-3	TRBJ2-1	CASSQESYNEQFF	TGCGCCAGCAGCCAAGAGTCCTACAATGAGCAGTTCTTC
-	few	TRBV4-2	TRBJ2-5	CASSHGAHQETQYF	TGTGCCAGCAGCCATGGGGCACACCAAGAGACCCAGTACTTC
TRBD2	-	TRBV7-2	TRBJ2-2	CASSPPGGSTGELFF	TGTGCCAGCAGCCCCCCGGGGGGGTCAACCGGGGAGCTGTTTTTT